This entry is about one T cell receptor beta chain. This entry belongs to a study of T cells in Graves' hyperthyroidism and ophthalmopathy. Study background: It was at initial diagnosis, before any treatment, that peripheral blood was collected.

The CDR3 is made up of 16 amino acids. CDR1 is MGHRA, CDR2 YSYEKL, per germline. The V and J ends lost 7 bases and 7 bases respectively, with 25 bases between them. Stable hyperthyroidism: no ophthalmopathy progression over 18 months of follow-up. Disease duration under 2 months; hyperthyroidism patients were aged 18 to 65. Source material for PBMCs was more than 9.5 ml fresh peripheral blood. TCR beta CDR3 regions were amplified from RNA transcripts. The TCR CDR3 was amplified in a first-round RT-PCR using the HTBI primer set. MiXCR was run by TCRdb on the multiplex PCR reads, yielding one entry per CDR3 protein. The sample lists some 500,000 distinct CDR3 sequences, 13% to 15% occurring once.

The chain employs TRBV4-1 and TRBJ2-5, with a tentative D call TRBD2 (6 bases). The TCR sequence derives from a woman aged 18-30 years with Graves' hyperthyroidism. Sequenced sample: blood. The CDR3 DNA reads as TGCGCCAGCACCATGAGACTAGGGGACCCAGGTATGACCCAGTACTTC. This sequence encodes CASTMRLGDPGMTQYF.